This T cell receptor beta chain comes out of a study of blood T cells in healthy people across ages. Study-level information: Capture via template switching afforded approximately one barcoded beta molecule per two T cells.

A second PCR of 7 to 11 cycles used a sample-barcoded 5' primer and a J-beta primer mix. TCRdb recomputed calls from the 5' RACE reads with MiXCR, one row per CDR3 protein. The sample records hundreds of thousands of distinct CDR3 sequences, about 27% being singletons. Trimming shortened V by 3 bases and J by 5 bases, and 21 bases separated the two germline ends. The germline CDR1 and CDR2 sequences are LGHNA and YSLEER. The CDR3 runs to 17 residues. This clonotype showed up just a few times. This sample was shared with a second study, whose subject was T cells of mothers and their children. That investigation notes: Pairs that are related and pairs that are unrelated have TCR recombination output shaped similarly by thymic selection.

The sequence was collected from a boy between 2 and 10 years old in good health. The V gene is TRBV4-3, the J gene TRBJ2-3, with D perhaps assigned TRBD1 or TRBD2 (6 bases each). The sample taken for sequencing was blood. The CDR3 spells CASSQGGWGRRGDTQYF. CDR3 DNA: TGCGCCAGCAGCCAGGGGGGATGGGGGCGCCGGGGAGATACGCAGTATTTT.